These T cell receptor beta chains were read from a single sample in a study of T cells expressing NK-cell markers. For each CDR3 protein, TCRdb gives one entry from its re-call of the 5' RACE reads, without DNA. This table lists just under 150,000 distinct CDR3 sequences. Specimen: blood T cells: a sorted CD56 or NKG2C T cell subset, CD4+ or CD8+ T cells, or bulk PBMC T cells (not recorded which). The receptors originated from a man between 18 and 29 years old in good health. The CDR3 runs from the conserved cysteine through the conserved F or W.

j_call,v_call,cdr3_aa
TRBJ2-2,TRBV7-8,CASSFGLEHGELFF
TRBJ2-7,TRBV5-1,CASSFGSDEQYF
TRBJ2-3,TRBV29-1,CSVVEAGGFTDTQYF
TRBJ2-1,TRBV19,CASSTKTSGRDNEQFF
TRBJ2-1,TRBV24-1,CATGRRGRSANEQFF
TRBJ1-1,TRBV28,CASSPGPWSMNTEAFF
TRBJ1-6,TRBV14,CASSYRSTGVGSPLHF
TRBJ2-1,TRBV27,CASSFSGKNNEQFF
TRBJ2-5,TRBV12-3/TRBV12-4,CASSPPGEETQYF
TRBJ2-5,TRBV11-2,CASSVGLAGEKETQYF
TRBJ2-4,TRBV11-2,CASSTGPLLGAKNIQYF
TRBJ2-2,TRBV11-2,CASTALAGTGELFF
TRBJ2-1,TRBV4-3,CASSQDSTGYNEQFF
TRBJ2-3,TRBV12-3/TRBV12-4,CASSPEDRGRSQYF
TRBJ2-1,TRBV4-2,CASRGQGGNNEQFF
TRBJ1-5,TRBV5-5,CASSFTQGSNQPQHF
TRBJ2-1,TRBV12-3/TRBV12-4,CASSSGGLSIEQFF
TRBJ2-1,TRBV18,CASSGGAPNEQFF
TRBJ1-3,TRBV29-1,CSVEGQGAGNTIYF
TRBJ2-7,TRBV6-5,CASSYFASGTYEQYF
TRBJ2-1,TRBV20-1,CSALKLAPAYNEQFF
TRBJ1-1,TRBV5-5,CASSPQGGAGAFF
TRBJ2-2,TRBV7-6,CASSDEWGTGELFF
TRBJ2-5,TRBV27,CASSLEGSETQYF
TRBJ1-5,TRBV24-1,CATSDVTGGPNQPQHF
TRBJ2-1,TRBV11-2,CASSSPAVGPGLAYNEQFF
TRBJ2-7,TRBV25-1,CASLLSGSENEQYF
TRBJ2-3,TRBV13,CASSRIRWEAGRTDTQYF
TRBJ2-2,TRBV11-2,CASSLPDRGLTGELFF
TRBJ2-1,TRBV7-2,CASISPGTSFYNEQFF
TRBJ2-7,TRBV12-3/TRBV12-4,CASRDALQGAYEQYF
TRBJ2-1,TRBV12-3/TRBV12-4,CASSPGTGDIGNEQFF
TRBJ2-3,TRBV3-1,CASSQASGRPLGLTDTQYF